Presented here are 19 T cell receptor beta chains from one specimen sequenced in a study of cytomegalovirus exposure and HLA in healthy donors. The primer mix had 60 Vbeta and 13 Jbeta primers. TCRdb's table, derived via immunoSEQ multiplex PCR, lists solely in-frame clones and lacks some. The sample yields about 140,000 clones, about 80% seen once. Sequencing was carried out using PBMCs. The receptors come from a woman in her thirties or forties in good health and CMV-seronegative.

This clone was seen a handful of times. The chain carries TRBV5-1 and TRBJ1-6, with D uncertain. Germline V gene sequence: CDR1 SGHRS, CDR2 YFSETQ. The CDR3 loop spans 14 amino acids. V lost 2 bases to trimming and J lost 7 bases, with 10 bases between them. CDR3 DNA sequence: TGCGCCAGCAGCTTAGAGGGAAACAATTCACCCCTCCACTTT. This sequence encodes CASSLEGNNSPLHF.

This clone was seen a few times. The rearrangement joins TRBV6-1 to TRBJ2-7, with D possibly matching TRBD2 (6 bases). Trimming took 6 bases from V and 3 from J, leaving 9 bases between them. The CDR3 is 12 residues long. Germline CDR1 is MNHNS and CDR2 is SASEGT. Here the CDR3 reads CASRRELYEQYF. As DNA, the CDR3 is TGTGCCAGCAGGCGGGAACTCTACGAGCAGTACTTC.

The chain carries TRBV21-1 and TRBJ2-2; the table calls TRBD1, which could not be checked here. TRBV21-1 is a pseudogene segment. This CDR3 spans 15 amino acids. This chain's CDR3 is CATISGTGGVGELFF. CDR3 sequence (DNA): TGTGCCACGATTTCCGGGACAGGGGGCGTCGGGGAGCTGTTTTTT.

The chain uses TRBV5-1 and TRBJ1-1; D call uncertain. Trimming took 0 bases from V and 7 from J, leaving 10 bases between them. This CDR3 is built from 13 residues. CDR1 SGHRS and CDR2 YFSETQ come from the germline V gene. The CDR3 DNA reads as TGCGCCAGCAGCTTGGACAGTCGATTTGAAGCTTTCTTT. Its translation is CASSLDSRFEAFF.

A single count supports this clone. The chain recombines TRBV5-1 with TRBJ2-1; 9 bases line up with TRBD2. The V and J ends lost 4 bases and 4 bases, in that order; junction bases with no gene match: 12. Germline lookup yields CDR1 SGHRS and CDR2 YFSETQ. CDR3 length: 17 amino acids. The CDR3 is CASSLPLTSGPYNEQFF. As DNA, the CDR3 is TGCGCCAGCAGCCTTCCTTTGACTAGCGGCCCTTACAATGAGCAGTTCTTC.

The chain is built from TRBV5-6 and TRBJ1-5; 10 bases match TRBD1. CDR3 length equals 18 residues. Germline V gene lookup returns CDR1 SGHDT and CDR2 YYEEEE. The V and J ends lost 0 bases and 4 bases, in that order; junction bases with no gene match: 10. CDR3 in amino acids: CASSLALTGTGENQPQHF. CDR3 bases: TGTGCCAGCAGCTTGGCATTGACCGGGACAGGGGAAAATCAGCCCCAGCATTTT. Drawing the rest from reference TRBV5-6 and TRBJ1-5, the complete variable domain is DAGVTQSPTHLIKTRGQQVTLRCSPKSGHDTVSWYQQALGQGPQFIFQYYEEEERQRGNFPDRFSGHQFPNYSSELNVNALLLGDSALYLCASSLALTGTGENQPQHFGDGTRLSIL.

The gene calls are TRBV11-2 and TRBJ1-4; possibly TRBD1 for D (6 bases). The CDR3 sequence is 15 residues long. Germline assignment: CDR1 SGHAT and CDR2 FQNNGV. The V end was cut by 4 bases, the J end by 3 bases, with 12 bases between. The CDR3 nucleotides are TGTGCCAGCAGCTACGCGGGGGCAGCTAATGAAAAACTGTTTTTT. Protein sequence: CASSYAGAANEKLFF.

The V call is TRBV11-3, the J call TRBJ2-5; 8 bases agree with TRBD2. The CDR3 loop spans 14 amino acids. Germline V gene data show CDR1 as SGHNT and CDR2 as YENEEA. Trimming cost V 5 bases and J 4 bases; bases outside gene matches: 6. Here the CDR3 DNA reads TGTGCCAGCAGCCCCGGACTAGCAGGAGAGACCCAGTACTTC. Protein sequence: CASSPGLAGETQYF.

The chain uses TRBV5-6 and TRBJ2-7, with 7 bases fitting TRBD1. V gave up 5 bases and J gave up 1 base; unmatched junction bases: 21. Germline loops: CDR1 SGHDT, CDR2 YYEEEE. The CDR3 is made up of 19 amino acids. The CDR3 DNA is TGTGCCAGCAGTTGGGGGCGACCCGGGACAGCCTCACCTTCCTACGAGCAGTACTTC. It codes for CASSWGRPGTASPSYEQYF.

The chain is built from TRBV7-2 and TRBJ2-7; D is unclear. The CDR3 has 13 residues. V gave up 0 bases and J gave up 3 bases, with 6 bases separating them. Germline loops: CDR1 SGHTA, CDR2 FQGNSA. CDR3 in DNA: TGTGCCAGCAGCTTAGCGGCAAACTACGAGCAGTACTTC. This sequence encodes CASSLAANYEQYF. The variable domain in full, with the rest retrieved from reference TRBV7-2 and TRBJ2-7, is GAGVSQSPSNKVTEKGKDVELRCDPISGHTALYWYRQSLGQGLEFLIYFQGNSAPDKSGLPSDRFSAERTGGSVSTLTIQRTQQEDSAVYLCASSLAANYEQYFGPGTRLTVT.

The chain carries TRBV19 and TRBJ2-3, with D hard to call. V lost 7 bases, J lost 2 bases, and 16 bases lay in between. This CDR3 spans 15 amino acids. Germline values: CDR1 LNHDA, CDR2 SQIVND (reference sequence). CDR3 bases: TGTGCCAGTACTTTTACTGGTATCCCCACAGATACGCAGTATTTT. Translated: CASTFTGIPTDTQYF. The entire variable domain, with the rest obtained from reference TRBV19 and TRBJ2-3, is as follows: DGGITQSPKYLFRKEGQNVTLSCEQNLNHDAMYWYRQDPGQGLRLIYYSQIVNDFQKGDIAEGYSVSREKKESFPLTVTSAQKNPTAFYLCASTFTGIPTDTQYFGPGTRLTVL.

CDR3 loop: CASSPTVTNTEAFF. The CDR3 coding sequence is TGTGCCAGCAGCCCTACAGTAACTAACACTGAAGCTTTCTTT. V is TRBV7-9 and J is TRBJ1-1; D gene ambiguous. From germline, CDR1 is SEHNR and CDR2 FQNEAQ (reference sequence). V shed 5 bases and J shed 2 bases, with 12 bases lying between them. This CDR3 has 14 residues.

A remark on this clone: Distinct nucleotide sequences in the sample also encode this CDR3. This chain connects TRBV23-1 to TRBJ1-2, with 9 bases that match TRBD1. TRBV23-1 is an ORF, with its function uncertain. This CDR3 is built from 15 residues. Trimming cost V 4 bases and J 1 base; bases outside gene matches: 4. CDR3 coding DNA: TGCGCCAGCAGTCTTTACAGGGGGCTTAACTATGGCTACACCTTC. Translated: CASSLYRGLNYGYTF.

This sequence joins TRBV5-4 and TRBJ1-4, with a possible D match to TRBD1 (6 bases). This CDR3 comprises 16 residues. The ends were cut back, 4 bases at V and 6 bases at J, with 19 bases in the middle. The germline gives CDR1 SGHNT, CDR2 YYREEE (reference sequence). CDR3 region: CASSVDSGASYEKLFF. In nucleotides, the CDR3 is TGTGCCAGCAGCGTGGACTCAGGGGCCTCGTATGAAAAACTGTTTTTT.

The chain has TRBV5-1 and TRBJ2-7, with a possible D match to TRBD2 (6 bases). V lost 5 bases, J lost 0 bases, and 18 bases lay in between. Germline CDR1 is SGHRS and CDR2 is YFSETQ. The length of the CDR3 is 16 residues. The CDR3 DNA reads TGCGCCAGCAGTCGGGGTGGGGAGGTCCCCTCCTACGAGCAGTACTTC. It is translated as CASSRGGEVPSYEQYF.

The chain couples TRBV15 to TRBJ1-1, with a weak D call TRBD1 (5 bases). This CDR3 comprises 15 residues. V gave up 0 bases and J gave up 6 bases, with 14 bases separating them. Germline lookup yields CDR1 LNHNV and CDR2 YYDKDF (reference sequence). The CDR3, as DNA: TGTGCCACCAGCAGAGAAGGGGCAGGGTCTTCTGAAGCTTTCTTT. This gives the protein CATSREGAGSSEAFF.

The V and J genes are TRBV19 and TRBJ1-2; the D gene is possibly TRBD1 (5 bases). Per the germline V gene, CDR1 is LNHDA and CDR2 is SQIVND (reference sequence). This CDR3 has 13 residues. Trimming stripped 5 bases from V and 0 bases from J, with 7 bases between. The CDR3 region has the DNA TGTGCCAGTAGTTGGGGCACTAACTATGGCTACACCTTC. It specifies CASSWGTNYGYTF.

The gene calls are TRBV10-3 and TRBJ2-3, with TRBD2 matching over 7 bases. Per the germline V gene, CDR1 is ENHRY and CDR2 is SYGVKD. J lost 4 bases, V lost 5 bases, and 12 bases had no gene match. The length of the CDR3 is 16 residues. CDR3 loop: CAISSPRAGAADTQYF. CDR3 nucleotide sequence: TGTGCCATCAGTTCCCCAAGGGCGGGAGCGGCAGATACGCAGTATTTT.

The CDR3 reads CASSASFGGGPGNEQFF. CDR3 sequence (DNA): TGCGCCAGCAGCGCTAGCTTCGGGGGAGGGCCCGGAAATGAGCAGTTCTTC. The rearrangement links TRBV5-1 to TRBJ2-1; 7 bases are shared with TRBD2. V dropped 4 bases and J dropped 7; count of bases not matched to a gene: 17. The CDR3 is made up of 17 amino acids. Germline loops: CDR1 SGHRS, CDR2 YFSETQ.